These 12 T cell receptor beta chains share one sample of origin, sequenced in a study of T cell responses to AZD1222 COVID-19 vaccine. Only in-frame clones appear in the TCRdb table, and some are missing; sequencing was by immunoSEQ multiplex PCR. The data hold fewer than 90,000 clones, with approximately 90% observed a single time. Sequenced material: peripheral blood, taken 28 days after the second AZD1222 dose. The origin of the receptors is an adult who received the AZD1222 COVID-19 vaccine.

V and J are TRBV6-5 and TRBJ1-1; no clear D gene. Germline V gene lookup returns CDR1 MNHEY and CDR2 SVGAGI. This CDR3 is built from 13 residues. Trimming shortened V by 6 bases and J by 6 bases, and 14 bases separated the two germline ends. This CDR3 is CASSNLGLAEAFF. CDR3 DNA sequence: TGTGCCAGCAGCAATTTAGGGCTCGCTGAAGCTTTCTTT.

The chain combines TRBV10-3 with TRBJ2-3, with TRBD2 as a possible D gene (6 bases). Germline CDR1 is ENHRY and CDR2 is SYGVKD. The V and J ends lost 2 bases and 4 bases respectively, with 13 bases between them. The CDR3 has 15 amino acids. In nucleotides, the CDR3 is TGTGCCATCAGTGAGATGGGACTCCCGGCAGATACGCAGTATTTT. As protein: CAISEMGLPADTQYF.

This chain uses TRBV28 with TRBJ1-2, with D possibly matching TRBD1 (5 bases). From germline, CDR1 is MDHEN and CDR2 SYDVKM. The ends were cut back, 6 bases at V and 1 base at J, with 18 bases in the middle. There are 16 residues in the CDR3. CDR3 coding DNA: TGTGCCAGCAGCCCCGGGGCGGGTTCTCGTAACTATGGCTACACCTTC. It is translated as CASSPGAGSRNYGYTF.

The rearrangement joins TRBV9 to TRBJ1-3; D might be TRBD1 (5 bases). Germline V lookup: CDR1 SGDLS, CDR2 YYNGEE. CDR3 length: 15 residues. V was clipped by 0 bases and J by 5 bases, with 12 bases between them. This chain's CDR3 is CASSVDGAERNTIYF. CDR3 nucleotides: TGTGCCAGCAGCGTAGATGGGGCAGAACGAAACACCATATATTTT.

V and J are TRBV29-1 and TRBJ2-7; unclear D gene. There are 12 residues in the CDR3. Germline V CDR1 and CDR2: SQVTM, ANQGSEA. Trimming took off 5 bases at V and 2 bases at J, with 10 bases between the two ends. As DNA, the CDR3 is TGCAGCGTTCTTGGGGAAACCTACGAGCAGTACTTC. Its translation is CSVLGETYEQYF.

This sequence joins TRBV11-2 and TRBJ1-6; D is uncertain. Germline V gives CDR1 SGHAT, CDR2 FQNNGV. V lost 1 base and J 7 bases, leaving 8 bases between the germline ends. The CDR3 covers 14 residues. CDR3 amino acids: CASSLGTVNSPLHF. CDR3 coding DNA: TGTGCCAGCAGCTTAGGCACTGTGAATTCACCCCTCCACTTT.

To note about this clone: The missing conserved phenylalanine or tryptophan at the end of this CDR3 makes a read error likely. No DNA is shown, since the ends of the CDR3 on it are uncertain; the CDR3 is the one TCRdb lists. The chain carries TRBV11-3 and TRBJ1-1; the table assigns TRBD1, which was not confirmed against the DNA. Germline CDR1 is SGHNT and CDR2 is YENEEA. The CDR3 spans 10 residues, counting both ends. The chain's CDR3 is CASSSNRQGS.

V is TRBV7-9 and J is TRBJ1-3; D gene ambiguous. Germline CDR1 and CDR2: SEHNR and FQNEAQ (reference sequence). The V gene lost 1 base and the J gene lost 2 bases, with 12 bases spanning the gap. CDR3 length equals 16 residues. CDR3 in amino acids: CASSLVGSPAGNTIYF. CDR3 nucleotide sequence: TGTGCCAGCAGCTTAGTCGGCTCCCCGGCTGGAAACACCATATATTTT. Filled out from reference TRBV7-9 and TRBJ1-3, the complete variable domain reads DTGVSQNPRHKITKRGQNVTFRCDPISEHNRLYWYRQTLGQGPEFLTYFQNEAQLEKSRLLSDRFSAERPKGSFSTLEIQRTEQGDSAMYLCASSLVGSPAGNTIYFGEGSWLTVV.

This clone was found a few times. The V call is TRBV4-1, the J call TRBJ1-4, with a weak D call TRBD1 (5 bases). Germline V gene lookup returns CDR1 MGHRA and CDR2 YSYEKL. This CDR3 is built from 14 residues. V lost 3 bases and J lost 7, with 12 bases in between. CDR3 amino acids: CASSHGGAGEKLFF. The CDR3 bases are TGCGCCAGCAGCCACGGTGGGGCGGGTGAAAAACTGTTTTTT.

This rearrangement joins TRBV24-1 to TRBJ2-7; 7 positions match TRBD1. Germline assignment: CDR1 KGHDR and CDR2 SFDVKD. J lost 4 bases, V lost 0 bases, and 8 bases had no gene match. The CDR3 length is 16 residues. The CDR3: CATSDLVETGKYEQYF. CDR3 DNA sequence: TGTGCCACCAGTGATTTGGTCGAGACAGGGAAATACGAGCAGTACTTC.

This rearrangement joins TRBV28 to TRBJ1-1, with TRBD1 matching 7 bases. CDR3 length: 14 amino acids. With V trimmed by 4 bases and J by 4 bases, 6 bases remained unmatched. CDR1 and CDR2 (germline): MDHEN, SYDVKM. The CDR3 protein is CASSSYRGVTEAFF. Written as DNA, the CDR3 is TGTGCCAGCAGTTCGTACAGGGGTGTCACTGAAGCTTTCTTT.

This chain connects TRBV6-4 to TRBJ2-1, with D unclear. The CDR3 contains 14 residues. The germline V gene encodes CDR1 MRHNA and CDR2 SNTAGT. V was shortened by 2 bases and J by 2 bases, with 7 bases between the two germline ends. CDR3 sequence: CASSDRLAYNEQFF. The CDR3 nucleotides read TGTGCCAGCAGTGACAGGCTTGCCTACAATGAGCAGTTCTTC.